These 5 T cell receptor beta chains were sequenced from one sample in a study of resident and recirculating memory T cells in vitiligo. Only in-frame clones appear in the TCRdb table, and some are missing; sequencing was by immunoSEQ multiplex PCR. The profile shows about 76,000 clones, under 95% of them singletons. The sequencing input was blood. These TCRs come from a male donor with vitiligo.

This sequence joins TRBV29-1 and TRBJ2-3, with 9 positions matching TRBD2. The CDR3 runs 15 residues. The germline V gene encodes CDR1 SQVTM and CDR2 ANQGSEA. V was clipped by 3 bases and J by 3 bases; unmatched bases: 7. The CDR3, as DNA: TGCAGCGTTGATCGGCGGGAGGGCCTAACAGATACGCAGTATTTT. It codes for CSVDRREGLTDTQYF.

V gene TRBV12-5 combines with J gene TRBJ2-3; 8 bases agree with TRBD2. From germline, CDR1 is LGHNT and CDR2 FRNRAP. The CDR3 sequence is 17 residues long. V dropped 0 bases and J dropped 0; count of bases not matched to a gene: 5. In DNA form, the CDR3 reads TGTGCTAGTGGTTTGGTAATTAGCGGGGTTAGCACAGATACGCAGTATTTT. Protein product: CASGLVISGVSTDTQYF. Full variable domain (rest looked up from reference TRBV12-5 and TRBJ2-3): DARVTQTPRHKVTEMGQEVTMRCQPILGHNTVFWYRQTMMQGLELLAYFRNRAPLDDSGMPKDRFSAEMPDATLATLKIQPSEPRDSAVYFCASGLVISGVSTDTQYFGPGTRLTVL.

This clone was observed a few times. The chain combines TRBV27 with TRBJ1-4, with D unclear. CDR1 MNHEY and CDR2 SMNVEV come from the germline V gene (reference sequence). With 6 bases removed from V and 8 bases from J, the gap between germline ends came to 10 bases. CDR3 length: 12 residues. The CDR3 sequence is CASSTTREKLFF. Written as DNA, the CDR3 is TGTGCCAGCAGCACCACTAGGGAAAAACTGTTTTTT.

The table lists this clone with a few counts. This chain links TRBV28 with TRBJ1-1, with D unresolved. Looked up from germline, CDR1 is MDHEN and CDR2 is SYDVKM. CDR3 size: 14 residues. The V gene lost 6 bases and the J gene lost 1 base, with 12 bases spanning the gap. In DNA, the CDR3 is TGTGCCAGCAGACTTGGCGGGGAGAACACTGAAGCTTTCTTT. Protein: CASRLGGENTEAFF.

The chain links TRBV7-9 to TRBJ2-1; a weak D match, TRBD1 (6 bases). The CDR3 has 15 residues. With 5 bases removed from V and 6 bases from J, the gap between germline ends came to 17 bases. Per germline, CDR1 SEHNR and CDR2 FQNEAQ (reference sequence). CDR3 sequence (DNA): TGTGCCAGCAGCCTCCCCGGGACACTAATCAATGAGCAGTTCTTC. Its protein product is CASSLPGTLINEQFF.